The sequence of this T cell receptor beta chain was determined in a study of T-cell reconstitution after alpha-beta-depleted transplantation in children. V lost 5 bases to trimming and J lost 6 bases; unmatched junction nucleotides: 12. The CDR3 has 16 amino acids. The V gene's germline CDR1 is SGHTA and CDR2 FQGTGA. Preparation of the TCRbeta library involved a method that used unique molecular identifiers. Via MiXCR, TCRdb re-called the PCR reads, giving one row per CDR3 protein. There are 150,000 to 200,000 distinct CDR3 sequences in the sample; about 6% occur only once, and around 4.3% lies in the top ten. General observations from the study: After transplant, high TCRbeta diversity at day 60 in some patients arose from surviving recipient T cells and thymic progenitors.

The table lists this clonotype with many counts. Its antigen is unknown. The sequences come from PBMCs, collected before TCRalphabeta/CD19-depleted stem cell transplant. The source of this sequence is a girl under three years old with combined immunodeficiency, due to receive a stem cell transplant. The chain combines TRBV7-3 with TRBJ2-7; 11 bases are shared with TRBD1. CDR3 region: CASSLAGQGAPSEQYF. The CDR3 DNA is TGTGCCAGCAGCCTCGCTGGACAGGGGGCCCCGTCCGAGCAGTACTTC.